The rows below give T cell receptor beta chains drawn from one sample of a study of beta chain features in type 1 diabetes. Profiling relied on immunoSEQ multiplex PCR, and the TCRdb table lists in-frame clones only, not all of them. Counted here are 450,000 to 600,000 clones, 30% occurring once; the ten biggest clones make up around 0.065%. Input material: naive CD4+ T cells from blood. Every receptor here comes from a man aged 18 to 35 in good health. The CDR3 runs from the conserved cysteine through the conserved F or W. The order of the fields is clone size, CDR3 length, J gene, V gene, D gene, CDR3 DNA, CDR3 protein. The D gene is left open where the match is weak. Some rows have no size entry. The others give once, few or many, or a class for an expanded clone.

abundance: few; len: 13; j_gene: TRBJ1-1; v_gene: TRBV18; d_gene: -; CDR3nt: TGTGCCAGCTCACCAAACACGAACACTGAAGCTTTCTTT; CDR3aa: CASSPNTNTEAFF
abundance: few; len: 15; j_gene: TRBJ2-7; v_gene: TRBV6-1; d_gene: TRBD2; CDR3nt: TGTGCCAGCAGTGCCGCTAGCGGCGCAGGGTACGAGCAGTACTTC; CDR3aa: CASSAASGAGYEQYF
abundance: -; len: 15; j_gene: TRBJ2-7; v_gene: TRBV4-2; d_gene: TRBD2; CDR3nt: TGTGCCAGCAGCCAAGGAGCGGGAGGGCCCTACGAGCAGTACTTC; CDR3aa: CASSQGAGGPYEQYF
abundance: -; len: 14; j_gene: TRBJ1-3; v_gene: TRBV10-3; d_gene: -; CDR3nt: TGTGCCATCAGTGAGATCGGGTCAGGAAACACCATATATTTT; CDR3aa: CAISEIGSGNTIYF
abundance: -; len: 14; j_gene: TRBJ2-7; v_gene: TRBV14; d_gene: -; CDR3nt: TGTGCCAGCAGCCAAGCCTTCGGCCCCTACGAGCAGTACTTC; CDR3aa: CASSQAFGPYEQYF
abundance: few; len: 12; j_gene: TRBJ2-7; v_gene: TRBV7-9; d_gene: TRBD1; CDR3nt: TGTGCCAGCAGCTCTGGACAGGGTCTACCGTACTTC; CDR3aa: CASSSGQGLPYF
abundance: -; len: 15; j_gene: TRBJ2-7; v_gene: TRBV13; d_gene: TRBD1; CDR3nt: TGTGCCAGCAGCTCCTTACAGGGGGTCCGATACGAGCAGTACTTC; CDR3aa: CASSSLQGVRYEQYF
abundance: few; len: 13; j_gene: TRBJ2-7; v_gene: TRBV29-1; d_gene: TRBD2; CDR3nt: TGCAGCGTTGATAGCGGGGGGACCTACGAGCAGTACTTC; CDR3aa: CSVDSGGTYEQYF
abundance: -; len: 16; j_gene: TRBJ2-3; v_gene: TRBV25-1; d_gene: -; CDR3nt: TGTGCCAGCAGTGCAATGGGGACCATGAACGCAGATACGCAGTATTTT; CDR3aa: CASSAMGTMNADTQYF
abundance: few; len: 11; j_gene: TRBJ2-1; v_gene: TRBV19; d_gene: -; CDR3nt: TGTGCCAGTAGTATAGGGATAACGCAGTTCTTC; CDR3aa: CASSIGITQFF
abundance: few; len: 16; j_gene: TRBJ2-2; v_gene: TRBV7-2; d_gene: TRBD2; CDR3nt: TGTGCCAGCAGCCCGACTAGCGGGAGGGCGGTCGGGGAGCTGTTTTTT; CDR3aa: CASSPTSGRAVGELFF
abundance: -; len: 15; j_gene: TRBJ2-1; v_gene: TRBV2; d_gene: TRBD2; CDR3nt: TGTGCCAGCAGAAGGACTAGCGGGTATTACAATGAGCAGTTCTTC; CDR3aa: CASRRTSGYYNEQFF
abundance: -; len: 16; j_gene: TRBJ2-1; v_gene: TRBV7-9; d_gene: -; CDR3nt: TGTGCCAGCAGCCCTCGGTCAGCGGGCTCCTACAATGAGCAGTTCTTC; CDR3aa: CASSPRSAGSYNEQFF
abundance: -; len: 13; j_gene: TRBJ1-1; v_gene: TRBV4-1; d_gene: -; CDR3nt: TGCGCCAGCAGCCGCCCAAGGAACACTGAAGCTTTCTTT; CDR3aa: CASSRPRNTEAFF